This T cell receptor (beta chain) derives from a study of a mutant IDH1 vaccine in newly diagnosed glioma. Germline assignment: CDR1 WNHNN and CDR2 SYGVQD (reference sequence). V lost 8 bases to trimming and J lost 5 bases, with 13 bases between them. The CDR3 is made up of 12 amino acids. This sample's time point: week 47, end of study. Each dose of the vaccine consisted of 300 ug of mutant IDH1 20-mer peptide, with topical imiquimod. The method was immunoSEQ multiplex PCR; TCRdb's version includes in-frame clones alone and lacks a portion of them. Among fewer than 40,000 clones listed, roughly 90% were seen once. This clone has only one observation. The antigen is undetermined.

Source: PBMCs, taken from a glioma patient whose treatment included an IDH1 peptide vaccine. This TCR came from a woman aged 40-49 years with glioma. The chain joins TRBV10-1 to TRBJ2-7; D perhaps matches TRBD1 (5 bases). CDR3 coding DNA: TGCGCCAGCGGCGCAGGGCGCGACGAGCAGTACTTC. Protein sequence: CASGAGRDEQYF.